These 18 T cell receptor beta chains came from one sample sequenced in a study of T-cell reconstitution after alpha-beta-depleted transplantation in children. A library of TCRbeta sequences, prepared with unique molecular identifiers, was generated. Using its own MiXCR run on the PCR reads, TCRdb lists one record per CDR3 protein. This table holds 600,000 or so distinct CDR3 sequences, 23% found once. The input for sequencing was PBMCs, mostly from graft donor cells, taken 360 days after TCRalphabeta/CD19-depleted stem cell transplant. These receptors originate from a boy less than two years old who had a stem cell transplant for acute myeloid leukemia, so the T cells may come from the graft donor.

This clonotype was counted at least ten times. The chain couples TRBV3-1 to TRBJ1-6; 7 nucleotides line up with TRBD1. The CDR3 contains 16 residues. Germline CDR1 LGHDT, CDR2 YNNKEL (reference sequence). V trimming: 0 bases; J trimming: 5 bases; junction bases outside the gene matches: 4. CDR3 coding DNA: TGTGCCAGCAGCCAAGAATCGGACAGGCATAATTCACCCCTCCACTTT. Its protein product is CASSQESDRHNSPLHF.

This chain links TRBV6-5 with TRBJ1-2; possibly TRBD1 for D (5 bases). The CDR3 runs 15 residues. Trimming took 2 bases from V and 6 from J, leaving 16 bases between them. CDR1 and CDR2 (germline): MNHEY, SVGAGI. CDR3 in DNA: TGTGCCAGCAGTTACGGGCCAGGGCCAATAAATGGCTACACCTTC. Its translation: CASSYGPGPINGYTF.

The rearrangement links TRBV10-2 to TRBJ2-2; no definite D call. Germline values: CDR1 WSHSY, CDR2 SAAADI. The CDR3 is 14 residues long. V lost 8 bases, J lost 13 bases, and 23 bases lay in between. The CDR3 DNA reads TGCGCCAGCTCGCTCTCAGCTCCGTCTAGAGGGCTGTTTTTT. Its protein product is CASSLSAPSRGLFF.

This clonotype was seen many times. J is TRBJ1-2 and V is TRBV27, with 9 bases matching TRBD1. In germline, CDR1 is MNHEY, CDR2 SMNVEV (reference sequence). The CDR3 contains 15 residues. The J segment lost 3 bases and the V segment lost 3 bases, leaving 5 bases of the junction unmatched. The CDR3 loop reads CASSLTGGADYGYTF. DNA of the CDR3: TGTGCCAGCAGTTTGACAGGGGGGGCGGACTATGGCTACACCTTC.

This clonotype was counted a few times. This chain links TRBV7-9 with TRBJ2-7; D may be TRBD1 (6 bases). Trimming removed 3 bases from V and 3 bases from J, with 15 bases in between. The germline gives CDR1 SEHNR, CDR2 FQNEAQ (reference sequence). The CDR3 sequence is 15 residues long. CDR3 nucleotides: TGTGCCAGCAGCTTTCCGGGACAAGGCTTCTACGAGCAGTACTTC. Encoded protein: CASSFPGQGFYEQYF.

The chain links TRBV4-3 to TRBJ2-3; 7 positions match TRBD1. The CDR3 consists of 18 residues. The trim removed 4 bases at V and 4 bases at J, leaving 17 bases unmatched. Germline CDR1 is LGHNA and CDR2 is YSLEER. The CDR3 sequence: CASSPFVQGVGWADTQYF. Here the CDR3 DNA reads TGCGCCAGCAGCCCCTTTGTCCAGGGGGTCGGTTGGGCAGATACGCAGTATTTT.

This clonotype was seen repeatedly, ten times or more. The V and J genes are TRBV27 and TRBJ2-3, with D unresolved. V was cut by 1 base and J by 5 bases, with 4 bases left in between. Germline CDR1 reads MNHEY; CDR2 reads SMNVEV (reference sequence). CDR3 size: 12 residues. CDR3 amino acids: CASSLYGDTQYF. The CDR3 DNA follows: TGTGCCAGCAGTTTATACGGAGATACGCAGTATTTT.

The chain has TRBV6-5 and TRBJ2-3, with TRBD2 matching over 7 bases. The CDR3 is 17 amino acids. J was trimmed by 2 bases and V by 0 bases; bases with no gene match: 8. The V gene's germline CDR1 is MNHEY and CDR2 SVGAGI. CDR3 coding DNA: TGTGCCAGCAGTTACTCAAACCGGGGGGTCGACACAGATACGCAGTATTTT. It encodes CASSYSNRGVDTDTQYF.

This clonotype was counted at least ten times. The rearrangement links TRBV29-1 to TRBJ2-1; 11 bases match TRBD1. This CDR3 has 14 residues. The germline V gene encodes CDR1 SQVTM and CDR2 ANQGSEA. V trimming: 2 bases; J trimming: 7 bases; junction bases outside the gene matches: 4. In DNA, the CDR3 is TGCAGCGTTGAAAGTAGGGACAGGGGGAATGAGCAGTTCTTC. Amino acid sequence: CSVESRDRGNEQFF.

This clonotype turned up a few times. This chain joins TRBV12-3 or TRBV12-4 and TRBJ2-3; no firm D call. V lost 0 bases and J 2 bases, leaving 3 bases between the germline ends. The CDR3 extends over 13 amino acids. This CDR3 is CASSLAHTDTQYF. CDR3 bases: TGTGCCAGCAGTTTAGCCCACACAGATACGCAGTATTTT.

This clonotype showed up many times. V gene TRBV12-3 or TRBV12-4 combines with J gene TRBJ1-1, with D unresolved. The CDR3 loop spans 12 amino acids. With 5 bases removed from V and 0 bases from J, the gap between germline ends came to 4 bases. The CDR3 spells CASSPLNTEAFF. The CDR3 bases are TGTGCCAGCAGTCCACTGAACACTGAAGCTTTCTTT.

CDR3 protein: CASSLGAGEQYV. Here the CDR3 DNA reads TGTGCCAGCAGCCTTGGAGCTGGTGAGCAGTACGTC. The chain employs TRBV3-1 and TRBJ2-7; D gene unclear. Germline V gives CDR1 LGHDT, CDR2 YNNKEL (reference sequence). The V gene lost 4 bases and the J gene lost 7 bases, with 11 bases spanning the gap. The CDR3 has 12 residues.

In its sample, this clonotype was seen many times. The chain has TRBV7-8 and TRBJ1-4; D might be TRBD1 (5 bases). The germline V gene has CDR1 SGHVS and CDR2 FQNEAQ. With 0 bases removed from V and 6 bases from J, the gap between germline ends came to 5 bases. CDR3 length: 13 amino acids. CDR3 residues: CASSLAGDEKLFF. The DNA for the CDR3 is TGTGCCAGCAGCTTAGCGGGGGATGAAAAACTGTTTTTT.

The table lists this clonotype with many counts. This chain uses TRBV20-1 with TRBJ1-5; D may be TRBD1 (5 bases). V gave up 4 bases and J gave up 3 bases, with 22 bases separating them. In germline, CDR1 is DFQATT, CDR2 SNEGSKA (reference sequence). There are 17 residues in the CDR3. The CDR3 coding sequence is TGCAGTGCTACAGGGAAGGTATCGGCTTGGTCCAATCAGCCCCAGCATTTT. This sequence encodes CSATGKVSAWSNQPQHF.

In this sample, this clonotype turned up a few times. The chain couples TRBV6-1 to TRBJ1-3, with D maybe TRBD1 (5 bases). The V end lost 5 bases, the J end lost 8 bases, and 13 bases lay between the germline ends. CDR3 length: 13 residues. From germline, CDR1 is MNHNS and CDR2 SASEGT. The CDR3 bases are TGTGCCAGCAGTCGACTGACCAGGGACACCATATATTTT. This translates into CASSRLTRDTIYF.

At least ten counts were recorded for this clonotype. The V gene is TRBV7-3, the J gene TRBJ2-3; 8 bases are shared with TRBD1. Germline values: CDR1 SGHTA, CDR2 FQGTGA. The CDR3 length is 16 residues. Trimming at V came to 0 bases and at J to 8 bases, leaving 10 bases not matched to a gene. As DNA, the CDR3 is TGTGCCAGCAGCTTAACTAAGGCAGGGGGCAGGGGTACGCAGTATTTT. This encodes CASSLTKAGGRGTQYF.

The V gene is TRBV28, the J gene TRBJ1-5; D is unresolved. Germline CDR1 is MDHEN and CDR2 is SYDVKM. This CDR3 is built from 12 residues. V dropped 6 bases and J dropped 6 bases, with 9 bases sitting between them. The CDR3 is CASSSRAQPQHF. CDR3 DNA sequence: TGTGCCAGCAGCTCACGTGCTCAGCCCCAGCATTTT.

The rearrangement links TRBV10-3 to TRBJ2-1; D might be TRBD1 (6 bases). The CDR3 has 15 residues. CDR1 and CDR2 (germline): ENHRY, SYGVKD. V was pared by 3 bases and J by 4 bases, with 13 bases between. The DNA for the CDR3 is TGTGCCATCAGTGACCCCGGGACACTATACAATGAGCAGTTCTTC. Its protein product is CAISDPGTLYNEQFF.